The present T cell receptor (gamma chain) was sequenced within a study of Vγ9Vδ2 T cells in congenital toxoplasmosis (dated by TCRdb to about 2021). General notes on the study: Congenital toxoplasmosis was diagnosed using IgG, IgM and IgA serology, Western blot and an in-house interferon-gamma release assay. At 2 months, TCR sequencing included roughly 5 infected and about 9 uninfected infants, while at 1 year the sequenced group was 3 infected and 4 uninfected infants. This study compared the CDR3 repertoires of the gamma and delta chains in sorted blood gammadelta T cells from congenitally T. gondii-infected infants versus uninfected infants. Sequencing of the repertoires was done on samples from infants at two time points: 2 months after birth and 1 year of age.

cDNA was made by template-switch reverse transcription with TRGC- and TRDC-specific primers in one tube, using SuperScript II. The TRGC primer was designed so that it would bind both of the constant genes TRGC1 and TRGC2. The KAPA Real-Time Library Amplification Kit was used for TRG and TRD amplification, and AMPure XP bead purification was performed between steps. Index PCR with the Nextera XT Index Kit was used to attach the Illumina sequencing adapters. TRG and TRD amplicons were sequenced on an Illumina MiSeq with the V2 300 kit, giving 150 bp paired-end reads. In the source study's methods: Read quality was checked with FastQC version 0.11.8 before further analysis. Reads were mapped to GenBank TRG or TRD reference genes, and MiXCR version 3.0.3 was used to assemble CDR3 sequences. Default MiXCR settings were used with one exception: TRDD gene segments were assembled from 3 consecutive nucleotides instead of 5. N additions, CDR3 length, J segment length and clonotype sharing between samples were computed with VDJtools version 1.2.1. CDR3 sequences that were out of frame or contained stop codons were removed from the analysis. Infant repertoires were compared for overlap with previously published fetal, cord blood and adult blood Vgamma9Vdelta2 repertoires. TCRdb reran clone calling on the public reads with CATT; rows sharing one DNA sequence were then combined. The V and J calls here are based on TCRdb, not the publication. Present in this sample are approximately 450 gamma-chain clones, about a fifth of which were seen just once. The biggest ten clones account for 49% of the sample.

The same treatment, consisting of spiramycin and/or pyrimethamine plus sulfadiazine plus folinic acid, was given to mothers of infected and uninfected infants alike. Every infant, whether infected or uninfected, was delivered at term after more than 37 weeks of gestation. About 0.95 mL of blood was turned into PBMCs through Lymphoprep gradient centrifugation, and the PBMCs were then cryopreserved in liquid nitrogen and sent to Belgium. Thawed PBMCs were labeled with Zombie NIR viability dye and stained with CD3, TCR gammadelta, Vgamma9 and Vdelta2 antibodies. A FACSAria III was used to sort CD3+ TCRgammadelta+ T cells, reaching a mean purity of 98%. For each sample, RNA was extracted from around 10,000 sorted gammadelta T cells with the RNeasy Micro Kit. The study infants had mothers who were enrolled with primary T. gondii infection during pregnancy. The infants' peripheral blood was drawn at an outpatient microbiology and virology center located in Pavia, Italy.

The investigation overall reported the following: High prevalence of a public TRGV9 clonotype was observed in both infected and uninfected infants. Among roughly 2-month-old infants, germline-encoded fetal-type TRDV2 CDR3 sequences seemed to show up more often in infected than in uninfected infants, which suggests an in utero expansion footprint. Two months was the earliest age with enough suitable sample material for TCR repertoire analysis, so newborn repertoires were not sequenced. At 1 year of age, repertoire differences between infected and uninfected infants were less clear than at 2 months. At 2 months, infected infants appeared to have fewer N additions in TRGV9 and TRDV2 CDR3s than uninfected infants, particularly in TRDV2-TRDJ1 sequences.

In this sample, this clone turned up a few times. This receptor's antigen is unknown. The mismatch at residue 2 between this DNA's translation and the TCRdb protein of a much larger clone likely reflects a read error; the protein shown is translated from the DNA. According to the germline V gene (reference sequence), CDR1 reads GITISATS and CDR2 reads ISYDGTV. From its cysteine to its phenylalanine, the CDR3 spans 16 amino acids. The retained sequence is limited to the CDR3, 48 bases, with the frame set at the first base. The sample taken for sequencing was gamma-delta T cells from blood. The sequence joins TRGV9 to TRGJP. This receptor was obtained from a child younger than 10 born to a mother with Toxoplasma gondii infection during pregnancy, either congenitally infected or uninfected (not recorded which). The sequenced DNA: TGTACCTTGTGGGAGGTGCGAAAGTTGGGCAAAAAAATCAAGGTATTT. This yields the protein CTLWEVRKLGKKIKVF.